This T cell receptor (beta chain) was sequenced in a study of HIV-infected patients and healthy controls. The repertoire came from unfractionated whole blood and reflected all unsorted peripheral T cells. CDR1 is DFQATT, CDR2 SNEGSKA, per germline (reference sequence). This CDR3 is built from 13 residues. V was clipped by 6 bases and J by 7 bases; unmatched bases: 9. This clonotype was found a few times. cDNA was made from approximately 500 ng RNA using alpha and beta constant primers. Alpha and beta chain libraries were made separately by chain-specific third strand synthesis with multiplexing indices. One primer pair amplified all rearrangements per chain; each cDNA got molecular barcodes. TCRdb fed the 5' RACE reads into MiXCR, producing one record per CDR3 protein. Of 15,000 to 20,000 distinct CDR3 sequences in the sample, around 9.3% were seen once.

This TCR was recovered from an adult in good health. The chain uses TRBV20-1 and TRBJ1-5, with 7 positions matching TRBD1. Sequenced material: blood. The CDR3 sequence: CSASRQGGQPQHF. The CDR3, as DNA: TGCAGTGCCTCCCGACAGGGAGGGCAGCCCCAGCATTTT.